Each of the 21 T cell receptor beta chains below was sequenced from the same sample in a study of Graves' ophthalmopathy and Graves' hyperthyroidism. TCR beta CDR3 amplification used RNA transcripts. First-round RT-PCR employed HTBI primers, with a second-round multiplex PCR after it. In TCRdb, the multiplex PCR reads were re-called with MiXCR into one record per CDR3 protein. The table has some 520,000 distinct CDR3 sequences, roughly 14% seen once. Sequenced material: blood. The receptors originated from a woman aged 25 to 45 with Graves' ophthalmopathy.

The chain couples TRBV11-2 to TRBJ2-5; 11 positions match TRBD2. The V gene's germline CDR1 is SGHAT and CDR2 FQNNGV. The CDR3 has 15 amino acids. After removal of 5 bases from V and 5 bases from J, the junction contained 7 bases not matched to a gene. CDR3 sequence reads: CASSISGRADETQYF. CDR3 nucleotide sequence: TGTGCCAGCAGCATTAGCGGGAGGGCCGATGAGACCCAGTACTTC. Full variable domain (remainder filled in from reference TRBV11-2 and TRBJ2-5): EAGVAQSPRYKIIEKRQSVAFWCNPISGHATLYWYQQILGQGPKLLIQFQNNGVVDDSQLPKDRFSAERLKGVDSTLKIQPAKLEDSAVYLCASSISGRADETQYFGPGTRLLVL.

This clonotype was recorded many times. The chain employs TRBV7-9 and TRBJ1-1, with 7 bases lining up with TRBD1. The V and J ends lost 4 bases and 5 bases, in that order; junction bases with no gene match: 7. Germline V CDR1 and CDR2: SEHNR, FQNEAQ (reference sequence). The CDR3 consists of 14 residues. CDR3 protein: CASSWLAGGTEAFF. In DNA, the CDR3 is TGTGCCAGCAGCTGGTTGGCAGGGGGGACTGAAGCTTTCTTT. Based on the CDR3 plus reference TRBV7-9 and TRBJ1-1, the full variable domain is DTGVSQNPRHKITKRGQNVTFRCDPISEHNRLYWYRQTLGQGPEFLTYFQNEAQLEKSRLLSDRFSAERPKGSFSTLEIQRTEQGDSAMYLCASSWLAGGTEAFFGQGTRLTVV.

There are many counts of this clonotype. The chain recombines TRBV7-2 with TRBJ2-7; 8 nucleotides agree with TRBD2. The V gene end was trimmed by 5 bases and the J gene end by 4 bases; junction bases not matched to a gene: 10. Germline loops: CDR1 SGHTA, CDR2 FQGNSA. This CDR3 comprises 15 residues. CDR3 in amino acids: CASSPTRTSMYEQYF. CDR3 DNA sequence: TGTGCCAGCAGCCCGACCAGGACTAGCATGTACGAGCAGTACTTC.

Many counts were recorded for this clonotype. This sequence joins TRBV27 and TRBJ2-5; TRBD1 is a possible D gene (5 bases). Germline loops: CDR1 MNHEY, CDR2 SMNVEV (reference sequence). Trimming took off 4 bases at V and 5 bases at J, with 11 bases between the two ends. The CDR3 totals 13 residues. This chain's CDR3 is CASSSVPGETQYF. CDR3 DNA sequence: TGTGCCAGCAGTTCGGTACCAGGGGAGACCCAGTACTTC.

This clonotype has a count of ten or more. The chain carries TRBV6-5 and TRBJ1-2; 7 nucleotides line up with TRBD1. Germline-derived CDR1 and CDR2 are MNHEY and SVGAGI. The CDR3 consists of 16 residues. The junction had 11 bases not matched to a gene; V was cut back by 4 bases and J by 3 bases. Here the CDR3 DNA reads TGTGCCAGCAGTTCCTACGACAGGGTAAAGGACTATGGCTACACCTTC. Translating it yields CASSSYDRVKDYGYTF.

The chain has TRBV28 and TRBJ1-1; no clear D. Germline V CDR1 and CDR2: MDHEN, SYDVKM. The CDR3 totals 14 residues. The V end lost 2 bases, the J end lost 6 bases, and 13 bases lay between the germline ends. DNA for the CDR3: TGTGCCAGCAGTTTAGGGTCGGGGTACGCTGAAGCTTTCTTT. Translated: CASSLGSGYAEAFF. The full variable domain, with the rest looked up from reference TRBV28 and TRBJ1-1, is DVKVTQSSRYLVKRTGEKVFLECVQDMDHENMFWYRQDPGLGLRLIYFSYDVKMKEKGDIPEGYSVSREKKERFSLILESASTNQTSMYLCASSLGSGYAEAFFGQGTRLTVV.

This clonotype was detected many times. CDR3 region: CASSHPGLVYEQYF. In DNA, the CDR3 is TGTGCCAGCAGTCACCCGGGACTAGTTTACGAGCAGTACTTC. The V and J genes are TRBV6-5 and TRBJ2-7; 8 positions agree with TRBD2. Per the germline V gene, CDR1 is MNHEY and CDR2 is SVGAGI. The CDR3 totals 14 residues. The J segment lost 4 bases and the V segment lost 5 bases, leaving 7 bases of the junction unmatched.

This clonotype was observed at least ten times. This chain uses TRBV10-2 with TRBJ2-5; TRBD2 agrees at 9 bases. The CDR3 totals 17 residues. Germline CDR1 is WSHSY and CDR2 is SAAADI. V lost 0 bases, J lost 4 bases, and 9 bases stayed unmatched. The CDR3 DNA is TGCGCCAGCAGTGAGTCTGGTGGAGCGGGGGGTGCAGAGACCCAGTACTTC. Protein sequence: CASSESGGAGGAETQYF.

This clonotype was seen many times. The chain uses TRBV12-3 or TRBV12-4 and TRBJ1-5; possible D gene TRBD1, 6 bases. Trimming left V 6 bases short and J 7 bases short, with 13 bases between. The CDR3 has 13 residues. The CDR3, as DNA: TGTGCCAGCAGCTTCACAGGGAACCAGCCCCAGCATTTT. This translates into CASSFTGNQPQHF.

This clonotype was found many times. V and J are TRBV6-1 and TRBJ1-6; possible D gene TRBD1, 6 bases. Between the trimmed V and J ends, which lost 0 bases and 7 bases, there was a span of 16 bases. This CDR3 has 17 amino acids. Germline V CDR1 and CDR2: MNHNS, SASEGT. As DNA, the CDR3 is TGTGCCAGCAGTGAAGCGCTTCAGGGGATGAGGAATTCACCCCTCCACTTT. Residues: CASSEALQGMRNSPLHF.

This clonotype was detected many times. The rearrangement links TRBV24-1 to TRBJ1-2; D possibly corresponds to TRBD1 (5 bases). CDR1 and CDR2 from the germline V gene are KGHDR and SFDVKD. The CDR3 spans 12 residues. Trimming took 6 bases from V and 4 from J, leaving 8 bases between them. The CDR3 protein is CATSPGSYGYTF. CDR3 coding DNA: TGTGCCACCAGTCCAGGGTCCTATGGCTACACCTTC.

In this sample, this clonotype turned up many times. The chain couples TRBV6-1 to TRBJ2-7; no definite D call. CDR1 is MNHNS and CDR2 is SASEGT in the germline V gene. This CDR3 is built from 14 residues. The ends were cut back, 8 bases at V and 5 bases at J, with 19 bases in the middle. CDR3: CASGFRQAGDEQYF. CDR3 nucleotides: TGTGCCAGCGGGTTCAGGCAGGCCGGTGACGAGCAGTACTTC.

Comments on this clonotype: Being one base from a much bigger clone, this may be a read error. The V call is TRBV28, the J call TRBJ1-6; D is perhaps TRBD1 (6 bases). This CDR3 comprises 15 residues. Germline V lookup: CDR1 MDHEN, CDR2 SYDVKM. CDR3 region: CATNIVGQGNSHLHF. CDR3 DNA: TGTGCCACCAATATCGTCGGCCAGGGGAATTCACACCTCCACTTT.

This clonotype has a count of ten or more. The chain is built from TRBV27 and TRBJ1-5, with 9 bases fitting TRBD1. The CDR3 totals 14 residues. CDR1 is MNHEY and CDR2 is SMNVEV in the germline V gene (reference sequence). The ends lost 4 bases at V and 7 bases at J; junction bases unmatched: 5. CDR3 loop: CASSSDRGGQPQHF. The CDR3 DNA sequence: TGTGCCAGCAGTTCGGACAGGGGAGGGCAGCCCCAGCATTTT.

The chain has TRBV3-1 and TRBJ2-7; TRBD2 might be the D (6 bases). V lost 0 bases and J 3 bases, leaving 21 bases between the germline ends. The CDR3 has 18 residues. Germline CDR1 and CDR2: LGHDT and YNNKEL (reference sequence). CDR3 nucleotides: TGTGCCAGCAGCCAAGAGTACAGCGGGCCTAACACTCACTACGAGCAGTACTTC. Amino acid sequence: CASSQEYSGPNTHYEQYF.

The sample holds many counts of this clonotype. The chain joins TRBV10-3 to TRBJ1-1; D is uncertain. Trimming left V 3 bases short and J 2 bases short, with 7 bases between. CDR1 is ENHRY, CDR2 SYGVKD, per germline. The CDR3 runs 13 residues. The chain's CDR3 is CAISDRLNTEAFF. For the CDR3, the DNA is TGTGCCATCAGTGACAGGTTAAACACTGAAGCTTTCTTT.

This clonotype was counted ten times or more. V gene TRBV28 combines with J gene TRBJ1-2; D unresolved. The CDR3 loop spans 16 amino acids. CDR1 is MDHEN and CDR2 is SYDVKM in the germline V gene. V was clipped by 2 bases and J by 8 bases, with 21 bases between them. This CDR3 reads CASSLIGAETAHGYTF. The CDR3 DNA reads TGTGCCAGCAGTTTAATTGGCGCGGAAACCGCTCACGGCTACACCTTC.

This clonotype has ten or more counts. J is TRBJ1-6 and V is TRBV6-2 or TRBV6-3, with 10 bases identical to TRBD1. The CDR3 contains 15 residues. The ends lost 8 bases at V and 5 bases at J; junction bases unmatched: 6. Germline values: CDR1 MNHEY, CDR2 SVGEGT. The CDR3 protein is CASRDRGRNNSPLHF. The CDR3 DNA reads as TGTGCCAGCCGGGACAGGGGACGTAATAATTCACCCCTCCACTTT.

The rearrangement links TRBV5-1 to TRBJ2-7; 9 bases match TRBD2. Germline V CDR1 and CDR2: SGHRS, YFSETQ. J lost 0 bases, V lost 4 bases, and 11 bases had no gene match. This CDR3 contains 17 residues. DNA of the CDR3: TGCGCCAGCAGCGGGGAGACTAGCGGCCTACTCTCCTACGAGCAGTACGTC. The encoded protein is CASSGETSGLLSYEQYV.

Many counts were recorded for this clonotype. This sequence joins TRBV6-2 or TRBV6-3 and TRBJ1-5; weak D call: TRBD1 (6 bases). Germline CDR1 and CDR2: MNHEY and SVGEGT. The CDR3 sequence is 18 residues long. V dropped 6 bases and J dropped 0 bases, with 21 bases sitting between them. For the CDR3, the DNA is TGTGCCAGCAGCGGAACAGGGACTAGCTTCGTTAGCAATCAGCCCCAGCATTTT. The encoded protein is CASSGTGTSFVSNQPQHF.

With regard to this clonotype: Since a much larger clone is just one base distant, this may be a read error. The chain recombines TRBV15 with TRBJ2-7; no definite D call. Trimming left V 0 bases short and J 3 bases short, with 6 bases between. This CDR3 contains 13 residues. Germline V gene sequence: CDR1 LNHNV, CDR2 YYDKDF (reference sequence). As DNA, the CDR3 is TGTGCCACCAGCAGAGATCTGCGCTACGAGCAGTACTTC. This codes for CATSRDLRYEQYF.